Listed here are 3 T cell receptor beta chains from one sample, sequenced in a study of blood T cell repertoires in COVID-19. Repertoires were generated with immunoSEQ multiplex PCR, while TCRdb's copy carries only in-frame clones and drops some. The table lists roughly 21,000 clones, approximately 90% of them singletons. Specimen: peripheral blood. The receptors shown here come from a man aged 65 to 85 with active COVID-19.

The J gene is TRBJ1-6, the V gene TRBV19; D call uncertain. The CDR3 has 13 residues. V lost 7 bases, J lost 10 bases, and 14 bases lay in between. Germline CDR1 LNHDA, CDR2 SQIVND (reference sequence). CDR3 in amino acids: CASNSWAGSPLHF. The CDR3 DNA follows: TGTGCCAGTAATAGCTGGGCGGGATCACCCCTCCACTTT.

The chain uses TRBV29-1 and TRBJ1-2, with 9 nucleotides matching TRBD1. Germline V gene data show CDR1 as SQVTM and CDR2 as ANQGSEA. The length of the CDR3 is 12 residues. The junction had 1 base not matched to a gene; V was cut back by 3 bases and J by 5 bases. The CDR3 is CSVEDRGYGYTF. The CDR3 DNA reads TGCAGCGTTGAGGACAGGGGATATGGCTACACCTTC. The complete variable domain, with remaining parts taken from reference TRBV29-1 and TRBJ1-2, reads SAVISQKPSRDICQRGTSLTIQCQVDSQVTMMFWYRQQPGQSLTLIATANQGSEATYESGFVIDKFPISRPNLTFSTLTVSNMSPEDSSIYLCSVEDRGYGYTFGSGTRLTVV.

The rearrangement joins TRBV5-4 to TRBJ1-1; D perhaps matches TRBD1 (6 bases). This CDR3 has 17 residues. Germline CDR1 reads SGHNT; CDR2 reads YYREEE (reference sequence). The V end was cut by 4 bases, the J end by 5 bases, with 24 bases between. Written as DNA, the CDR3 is TGTGCCAGCAGCAAATCCGACAGGATTAGGTCGGGGACTGAAGCTTTCTTT. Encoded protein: CASSKSDRIRSGTEAFF.